A single sample gave rise to the 23 T cell receptor beta chains below, sequenced in a study of spatial heterogeneity in lung cancer. TCRdb re-called the 5' RACE reads with MiXCR, one entry per CDR3 protein. The table lists 40,000 to 45,000 distinct CDR3 sequences, 20% to 25% of them singletons. Time point given: blood at routine non-recurrence follow-up after resection. The source was PBMCs, collected at follow-up. The origin of the receptors is a female donor with early-stage non-small cell lung cancer.

This clonotype has only a few counts. The CDR3 spells CSAREGQGRYQPQHF. For the CDR3, the DNA is TGCAGTGCTAGGGAGGGACAGGGACGTTATCAGCCCCAGCATTTT. The J gene is TRBJ1-5, the V gene TRBV20-1, with 9 bases lining up with TRBD1. The CDR3 runs 15 residues. The trim removed 3 bases at V and 5 bases at J, leaving 8 bases unmatched. In germline, CDR1 is DFQATT, CDR2 SNEGSKA (reference sequence).

The chain couples TRBV7-6 to TRBJ1-1; 10 nucleotides match TRBD1. J gave up 0 bases and V 5 bases, and 3 bases lay outside the gene matches. Germline V gene data show CDR1 as SGHVS and CDR2 as FNYEAQ. This CDR3 has 15 residues. CDR3 in DNA: TGTGCCAGCAGCGCCGGACAGGGGGTGAACACTGAAGCTTTCTTT. This sequence encodes CASSAGQGVNTEAFF.

A few counts support this clonotype. The chain uses TRBV4-1 and TRBJ2-7, with 9 bases matching TRBD2. Germline V lookup: CDR1 MGHRA, CDR2 YSYEKL. V lost 4 bases to trimming and J lost 4 bases; unmatched junction nucleotides: 11. CDR3 length: 16 residues. The CDR3 sequence is CASSLVAGETPYEQYF. The CDR3, as DNA: TGCGCCAGCAGCCTTGTAGCGGGAGAGACACCATACGAGCAGTACTTC.

Ten or more counts support this clonotype. The rearrangement uses TRBV12-3 or TRBV12-4 and TRBJ2-2; D gene uncertain. Deletions cut 8 bases from V and 2 bases from J, with 15 bases between. The CDR3 length is 15 residues. The CDR3 coding sequence is TGTGCCAGCGCTTTGTATTCGGAAAACACCGGGGAGCTGTTTTTT. Its protein product is CASALYSENTGELFF.

This clonotype has at least ten counts. This chain connects TRBV6-5 to TRBJ2-5, with D possibly TRBD1 on 5 matching bases. The V gene lost 0 bases and the J gene lost 1 base, with 9 bases spanning the gap. Looked up from germline, CDR1 is MNHEY and CDR2 is SVGAGI. The CDR3 extends over 15 amino acids. CDR3 sequence: CASSYSTALQETQYF. For the CDR3, the DNA is TGTGCCAGCAGTTACTCGACAGCCCTCCAAGAGACCCAGTACTTC.

This clonotype was counted a few times. This rearrangement joins TRBV7-9 to TRBJ1-1; D is undetermined. This CDR3 has 11 amino acids. Germline lookup yields CDR1 SEHNR and CDR2 FQNEAQ (reference sequence). V gave up 5 bases and J gave up 8 bases, with 9 bases separating them. CDR3 DNA: TGTGCCAGCAGCCCCCGGTCAGAAGCTTTCTTT. Translated: CASSPRSEAFF.

In its sample, this clonotype was seen a few times. The chain has TRBV7-9 and TRBJ1-2; D not resolved. This CDR3 has 14 amino acids. CDR1 is SEHNR, CDR2 FQNEAQ, per germline (reference sequence). Trimming removed 3 bases from V and 1 base from J, with 9 bases in between. The DNA of the CDR3 is TGTGCCAGCAGCTTGTGGACGGATAACTATGGCTACACCTTC. It encodes CASSLWTDNYGYTF.

The rearrangement joins TRBV10-3 to TRBJ2-7, with a weak D call TRBD2 (6 bases). Germline CDR1 reads ENHRY; CDR2 reads SYGVKD. V gave up 11 bases and J gave up 3 bases, with 11 bases separating them. This CDR3 has 11 residues. CDR3 bases: TGTGCCGCGGCCGGGGGCTACGAGCAGTACTTC. This translates into CAAAGGYEQYF.

This clonotype was seen a few times. J is TRBJ2-5 and V is TRBV7-9; 8 bases map to TRBD1. Germline loops: CDR1 SEHNR, CDR2 FQNEAQ (reference sequence). V was clipped by 11 bases and J by 5 bases; unmatched bases: 10. CDR3 length equals 13 residues. DNA of the CDR3: TGTGCCTTCGGCGGCAGGGGGCTTGAGACCCAGTACTTC. Protein: CAFGGRGLETQYF.

This clonotype has at least ten counts. This chain joins TRBV28 and TRBJ1-1, with D unresolved. CDR1 and CDR2 (germline): MDHEN, SYDVKM. The V end lost 4 bases, the J end lost 11 bases, and 11 bases lay between the germline ends. The CDR3 covers 11 residues. The CDR3 loop is CASSWSSDAFF. In DNA, the CDR3 is TGTGCCAGCAGTTGGAGTTCCGACGCTTTCTTT. Full variable domain (remainder filled in from reference TRBV28 and TRBJ1-1): DVKVTQSSRYLVKRTGEKVFLECVQDMDHENMFWYRQDPGLGLRLIYFSYDVKMKEKGDIPEGYSVSREKKERFSLILESASTNQTSMYLCASSWSSDAFFGQGTRLTVV.

In this sample, this clonotype turned up many times. The chain is built from TRBV20-1 and TRBJ1-2; the match to TRBD1 covers 9 bases. Germline values: CDR1 DFQATT, CDR2 SNEGSKA (reference sequence). Trimming removed 6 bases from V and 5 bases from J; junction bases left unmatched: 10. The CDR3 totals 14 residues. The CDR3 loop is CSAASSGQGYGYTF. The DNA for the CDR3 is TGCAGTGCAGCCTCCTCGGGACAGGGTTATGGCTACACCTTC.

The rearrangement links TRBV7-3 to TRBJ2-3; D gene uncertain. The V and J ends lost 5 bases and 2 bases respectively, with 11 bases between them. Germline V gene lookup returns CDR1 SGHTA and CDR2 FQGTGA. The length of the CDR3 is 14 residues. CDR3 bases: TGTGCCAGCAGCCCCACTACCTTCACAGATACGCAGTATTTT. Its protein product is CASSPTTFTDTQYF.

This clonotype was recorded many times. V usage is TRBV5-1 and J usage is TRBJ2-5; D not certain. Deletions cut 0 bases from V and 3 bases from J, with 3 bases between. This CDR3 has 12 residues. CDR1 and CDR2 from the germline V gene are SGHRS and YFSETQ. In DNA, the CDR3 is TGCGCCAGCAGCTTGGAGGAAGAGACCCAGTACTTC. It is translated as CASSLEEETQYF. The variable domain in full, with the rest retrieved from reference TRBV5-1 and TRBJ2-5, is KAGVTQTPRYLIKTRGQQVTLSCSPISGHRSVSWYQQTPGQGLQFLFEYFSETQRNKGNFPGRFSGRQFSNSRSEMNVSTLELGDSALYLCASSLEEETQYFGPGTRLLVL.

This sequence joins TRBV7-9 and TRBJ2-7; D is possibly TRBD1 or TRBD2 (5 bases each). The ends were cut back, 5 bases at V and 0 bases at J, with 23 bases in the middle. Germline V CDR1 and CDR2: SEHNR, FQNEAQ (reference sequence). The CDR3 sequence is 18 residues long. CDR3 in DNA: TGTGCCAGCAGCCCAGCTCGGGTCGTAGGGGAGAGCTCCTACGAGCAGTACTTC. Translated: CASSPARVVGESSYEQYF.

The chain carries TRBV5-1 and TRBJ2-1; D remains ambiguous. Trimming shortened V by 3 bases and J by 4 bases, and 17 bases separated the two germline ends. Germline assignment: CDR1 SGHRS and CDR2 YFSETQ. The CDR3 runs to 16 residues. The CDR3 protein is CASSWGGGHLYNEQFF. In nucleotides, the CDR3 is TGCGCCAGCAGCTGGGGTGGTGGGCACCTGTACAATGAGCAGTTCTTC.

This clonotype is medium-sized in the sample. This chain links TRBV20-1 with TRBJ1-5, with D possibly matching TRBD1 (6 bases). Trimming removed 2 bases at V and 5 bases at J, with 10 bases between. Germline CDR1 and CDR2: DFQATT and SNEGSKA (reference sequence). The CDR3 runs 13 residues. The CDR3 is CSARRGGDQPQHF. CDR3 bases: TGCAGTGCTAGACGGGGGGGCGATCAGCCCCAGCATTTT.

This clonotype was found many times. V is TRBV7-9 and J is TRBJ2-4; 11 nucleotides agree with TRBD2. Germline loops: CDR1 SEHNR, CDR2 FQNEAQ (reference sequence). The ends lost 5 bases at V and 0 bases at J; junction bases unmatched: 6. The CDR3 runs 17 residues. CDR3 DNA: TGTGCCAGCAGCCCGGGACTAGCGGTTCTAGCCAAAAACATTCAGTACTTC. This translates into CASSPGLAVLAKNIQYF.

The rearrangement joins TRBV20-1 to TRBJ2-7; TRBD1 is a possible D gene (5 bases). This CDR3 is 15 amino acids long. CDR1 and CDR2 from the germline V gene are DFQATT and SNEGSKA (reference sequence). Trimming pared 5 bases from V and 6 bases from J, leaving 23 bases between. The CDR3 reads CSADARLRVESEQYF. In DNA form, the CDR3 reads TGCAGTGCTGATGCGAGACTCAGGGTGGAGAGCGAGCAGTACTTC.

This clonotype was observed a few times. The chain uses TRBV10-2 and TRBJ2-1, with 8 nucleotides matching TRBD2. V lost 6 bases to trimming and J lost 4 bases; unmatched junction nucleotides: 14. CDR1 WSHSY and CDR2 SAAADI come from the germline V gene. CDR3 length: 17 amino acids. The CDR3, as DNA: TGCGCCAGCAGCCCCGGGGGGGCGGGAGACCCTTACAATGAGCAGTTCTTC. The encoded protein is CASSPGGAGDPYNEQFF.

This clonotype was counted ten times or more. DNA for the CDR3: TGCAGTGCTAGAGTAGGAACAGGGCGTCAACTGTACTTC. Residues: CSARVGTGRQLYF. The gene calls are TRBV20-1 and TRBJ2-4, with a weak D call TRBD1 (6 bases). The ends were cut back, 1 base at V and 15 bases at J, with 19 bases in the middle. CDR3 length equals 13 residues. CDR1 is DFQATT, CDR2 SNEGSKA, per germline (reference sequence).

J is TRBJ2-3 and V is TRBV7-9; D could derive from TRBD1 or TRBD2 (6 bases each). Germline assignment: CDR1 SEHNR and CDR2 FQNEAQ (reference sequence). V was clipped by 3 bases and J by 5 bases, with 21 bases between them. There are 17 residues in the CDR3. CDR3 bases: TGTGCCAGCAGCTTGGGGGCGTTAGCGGCCCAGGGAGATACGCAGTATTTT. The encoded protein is CASSLGALAAQGDTQYF.

This clonotype turned up a few times. The chain recombines TRBV5-5 with TRBJ2-5; D perhaps matches TRBD1 (6 bases). Trimming removed 0 bases from V and 1 base from J, with 16 bases in between. This CDR3 spans 17 amino acids. Germline CDR1 reads SGHKS; CDR2 reads YYEKEE (reference sequence). The CDR3: CASSLAVGALLQETQYF. The CDR3 bases are TGTGCCAGCAGCTTGGCTGTGGGGGCCCTACTCCAAGAGACCCAGTACTTC.

In its sample, this clonotype was seen many times. The V gene is TRBV5-1, the J gene TRBJ1-2; D perhaps matches TRBD1 (5 bases). With 4 bases removed from V and 4 bases from J, the gap between germline ends came to 17 bases. Per the germline V gene, CDR1 is SGHRS and CDR2 is YFSETQ. There are 15 residues in the CDR3. In DNA, the CDR3 is TGCGCCAGCAGCATTACCCGGGGGACCATCTATGGCTACACCTTC. This translates into CASSITRGTIYGYTF.